This TCR beta chain comes out of a study of read filtering for tumor transcriptome and immune sequencing. Overall study context: The cohort had 17 men and approximately 13 women aged about 45 to 90, mean about 72 years. TCR-mapped reads were about 3.5 to 10.27 million with IR-seq versus about 85 to 1273 with RNA-seq.

This clonotype was seen only a few times. Molecular barcoded adaptors covering alpha/delta and beta/gamma chains were used on 400 to 450 ng RNA. TCRdb reanalysed the reads using MiXCR and keeps one entry per CDR3 protein. This table has under 35,000 distinct CDR3 sequences, 18% appearing once. Germline CDR1 SGHVS, CDR2 FQNEAQ. The trim removed 7 bases at V and 8 bases at J, leaving 7 bases unmatched. This CDR3 has 14 amino acids. The sequence derives from a donor at least 40 years old with multiple myeloma. Sequencing was performed on a population of CD138-negative cells sorted from bone marrow. J is TRBJ2-1 and V is TRBV7-8; 11 bases line up with TRBD2. CDR3 DNA: TGTGCCAGCACCAAACTAGCGGGAGCTCATGAGCAGTTCTTC. It specifies CASTKLAGAHEQFF.